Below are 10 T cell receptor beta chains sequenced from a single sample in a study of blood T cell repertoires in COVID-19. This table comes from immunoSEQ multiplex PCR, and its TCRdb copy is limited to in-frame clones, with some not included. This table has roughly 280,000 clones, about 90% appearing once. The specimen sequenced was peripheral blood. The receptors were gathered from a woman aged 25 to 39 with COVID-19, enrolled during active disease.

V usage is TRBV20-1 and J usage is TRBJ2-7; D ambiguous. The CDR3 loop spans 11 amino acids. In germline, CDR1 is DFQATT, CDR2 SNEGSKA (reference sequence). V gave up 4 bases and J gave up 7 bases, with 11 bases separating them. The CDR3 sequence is CSAKLVWEQYF. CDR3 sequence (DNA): TGCAGTGCTAAATTAGTGTGGGAGCAGTACTTC.

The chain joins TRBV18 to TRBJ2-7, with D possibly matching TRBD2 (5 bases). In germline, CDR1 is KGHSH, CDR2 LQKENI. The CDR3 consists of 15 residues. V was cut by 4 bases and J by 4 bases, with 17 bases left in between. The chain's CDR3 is CASSHRSSGRYEQYF. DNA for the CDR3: TGTGCCAGCTCACACCGTAGCAGCGGCCGTTACGAGCAGTACTTC. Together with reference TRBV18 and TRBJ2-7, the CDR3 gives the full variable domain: NAGVMQNPRHLVRRRGQEARLRCSPMKGHSHVYWYRQLPEEGLKFMVYLQKENIIDESGMPKERFSAEFPKEGPSILRIQQVVRGDSAAYFCASSHRSSGRYEQYFGPGTRLTVT.

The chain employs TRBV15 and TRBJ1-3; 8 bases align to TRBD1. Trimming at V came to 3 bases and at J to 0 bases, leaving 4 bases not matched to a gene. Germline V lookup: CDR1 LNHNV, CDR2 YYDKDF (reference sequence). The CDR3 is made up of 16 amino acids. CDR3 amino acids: CATSRGTGYSGNTIYF. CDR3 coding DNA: TGTGCCACCAGCAGGGGGACAGGTTACTCTGGAAACACCATATATTTT.

The CDR3, as DNA: TGTGCCAGCAGCCCCTCCGCCCCAGCGGCCACAGATACGCAGTATTTT. Residues: CASSPSAPAATDTQYF. The chain recombines TRBV11-3 with TRBJ2-3; a weak D match, TRBD2 (5 bases). There are 16 residues in the CDR3. Looked up from germline, CDR1 is SGHNT and CDR2 is YENEEA. The ends were cut back, 5 bases at V and 2 bases at J, with 17 bases in the middle. Based on the CDR3 plus reference TRBV11-3 and TRBJ2-3, the full variable domain is EAGVVQSPRYKIIEKKQPVAFWCNPISGHNTLYWYLQNLGQGPELLIRYENEEAVDDSQLPKDRFSAERLKGVDSTLKIQPAELGDSAVYLCASSPSAPAATDTQYFGPGTRLTVL.

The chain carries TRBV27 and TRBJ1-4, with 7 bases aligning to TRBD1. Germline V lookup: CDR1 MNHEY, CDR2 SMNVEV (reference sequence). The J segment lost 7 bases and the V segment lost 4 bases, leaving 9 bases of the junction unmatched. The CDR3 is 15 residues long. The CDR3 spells CASSSLDRVGEKLFF. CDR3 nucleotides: TGTGCCAGCAGTTCCCTAGACAGGGTTGGTGAAAAACTGTTTTTT. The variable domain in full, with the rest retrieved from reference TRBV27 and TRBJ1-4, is EAQVTQNPRYLITVTGKKLTVTCSQNMNHEYMSWYRQDPGLGLRQIYYSMNVEVTDKGDVPEGYKVSRKEKRNFPLILESPSPNQTSLYFCASSSLDRVGEKLFFGSGTQLSVL.

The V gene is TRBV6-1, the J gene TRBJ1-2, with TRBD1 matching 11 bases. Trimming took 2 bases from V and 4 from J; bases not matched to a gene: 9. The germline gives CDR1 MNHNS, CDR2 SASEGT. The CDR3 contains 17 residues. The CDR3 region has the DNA TGTGCCAGCAGTGAAAGTTGGACAGGGGGCGGAGGCTATGGCTACACCTTC. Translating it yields CASSESWTGGGGYGYTF.

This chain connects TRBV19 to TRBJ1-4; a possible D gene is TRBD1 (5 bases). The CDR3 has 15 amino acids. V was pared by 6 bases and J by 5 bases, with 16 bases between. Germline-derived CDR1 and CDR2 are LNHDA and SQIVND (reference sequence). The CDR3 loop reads CASRPTGLSNEKLFF. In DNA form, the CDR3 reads TGTGCCAGTAGGCCTACGGGACTCTCGAATGAAAAACTGTTTTTT.

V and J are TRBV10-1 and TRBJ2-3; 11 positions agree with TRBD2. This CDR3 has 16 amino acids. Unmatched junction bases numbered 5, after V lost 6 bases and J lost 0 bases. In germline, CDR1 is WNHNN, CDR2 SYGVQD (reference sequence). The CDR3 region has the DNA TGCGCCAGCAGCCGGACTAGCGGGTCTAGCACAGATACGCAGTATTTT. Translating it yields CASSRTSGSSTDTQYF.

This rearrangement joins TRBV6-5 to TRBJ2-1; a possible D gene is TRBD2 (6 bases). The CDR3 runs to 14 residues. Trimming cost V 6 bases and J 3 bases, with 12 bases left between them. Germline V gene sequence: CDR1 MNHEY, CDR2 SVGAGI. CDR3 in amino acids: CASRRDSFYNEQFF. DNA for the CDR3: TGTGCCAGCAGGAGGGACTCCTTCTACAATGAGCAGTTCTTC.

The CDR3 sequence is CASSDRQADGYTF. The CDR3 coding sequence is TGTGCCAGCAGTGACCGACAGGCGGATGGCTACACCTTC. This sequence joins TRBV6-1 and TRBJ1-2, with D perhaps matching TRBD1 (6 bases). Germline-derived CDR1 and CDR2 are MNHNS and SASEGT. The CDR3 has 13 residues. Trimming took off 3 bases at V and 6 bases at J, with 11 bases between the two ends.